These 18 T cell receptor beta chains originate from one sample sequenced in a study of shared clonotypes between healthy human individuals. Sequenced by immunoSEQ multiplex PCR; TCRdb stores in-frame clones only, minus some. The table lists 2 million to 3 million clones, 90% to 95% of them singletons. Specimen: naive CD4+ T cells from PBMCs. Subset noted: CD45RA+ positively selected. The receptors were sampled from a man between 18 and 35 years old in good health. Some clones in this sample may be carry-over from other donors' samples.

Turning to this clone: This same CDR3 is encoded by further DNA sequences in the sample. The CDR3, as DNA: TGTGCCAGCAGTACAGGGGGCGGCTATGGCTACACCTTC. Protein product: CASSTGGGYGYTF. The rearrangement uses TRBV28 and TRBJ1-2; 9 nucleotides agree with TRBD1. V was clipped by 5 bases and J by 4 bases; unmatched bases: 2. Germline V gives CDR1 MDHEN, CDR2 SYDVKM. The CDR3 loop spans 13 amino acids.

The gene calls are TRBV7-2 and TRBJ1-1; the D gene is possibly TRBD1 (5 bases). Between the trimmed V and J ends, which lost 0 bases and 4 bases, there was a span of 15 bases. Germline loops: CDR1 SGHTA, CDR2 FQGNSA. The CDR3 has 16 amino acids. The CDR3 DNA reads TGTGCCAGCAGCTTAGCGCAGCGGGACGTGGCCACTGAAGCTTTCTTT. As protein: CASSLAQRDVATEAFF.

The rearrangement links TRBV29-1 to TRBJ2-7, with TRBD2 as a possible D gene (6 bases). Germline V gene data show CDR1 as SQVTM and CDR2 as ANQGSEA. Between the trimmed V and J ends, which lost 7 bases and 1 base, there was a span of 17 bases. The CDR3 extends over 14 amino acids. The CDR3: CSAAGTGRSYEQYF. DNA of the CDR3: TGCAGCGCCGCCGGGACGGGGAGGTCCTACGAGCAGTACTTC.

This sequence joins TRBV28 and TRBJ1-2; 7 bases agree with TRBD1. CDR3 length: 15 amino acids. J gave up 4 bases and V 5 bases, and 10 bases lay outside the gene matches. The germline CDR1 and CDR2 sequences are MDHEN and SYDVKM. This chain's CDR3 is CASSPQDRTIYGYTF. The CDR3 DNA sequence: TGTGCCAGCAGTCCGCAGGACAGGACTATCTATGGCTACACCTTC.

This chain links TRBV5-8 with TRBJ2-7; perhaps TRBD1 as D (5 bases). CDR1 SGHTS and CDR2 YDEGEE come from the germline V gene. The CDR3 covers 16 residues. Trimming cost V 3 bases and J 4 bases, with 20 bases left between them. CDR3 protein: CASSSGRRTHTYEQYF. The CDR3 DNA reads TGTGCCAGCAGCTCCGGACGCCGGACACATACATACGAGCAGTACTTC.

This sequence joins TRBV29-1 and TRBJ2-7; D is unclear. Trimming cost V 6 bases and J 2 bases, with 17 bases left between them. Per germline, CDR1 SQVTM and CDR2 ANQGSEA. The CDR3 totals 14 residues. The CDR3 DNA follows: TGCAGCGTAAGTGCGAGAGTACCCCCCTACGAGCAGTACTTC. This encodes CSVSARVPPYEQYF.

The CDR3 protein is CAWSGLAGRSYNEQFF. For the CDR3, the DNA is TGTGCCTGGAGTGGATTAGCGGGACGGTCATACAATGAGCAGTTCTTC. The chain has TRBV30 and TRBJ2-1; TRBD2 matches 8 bases. The CDR3 has 16 residues. The germline V gene encodes CDR1 GTSNPN and CDR2 SVGIG (reference sequence). V dropped 1 base and J dropped 4; count of bases not matched to a gene: 9.

The chain couples TRBV5-6 to TRBJ2-1; tentative D call: TRBD2 (5 bases). The CDR3 covers 14 residues. Germline CDR1 and CDR2: SGHDT and YYEEEE. V was cut by 7 bases and J by 11 bases, with 22 bases left in between. The CDR3 region is CASCRLERQGQQFF. The CDR3 DNA is TGTGCCAGCTGTCGGTTGGAGCGGCAAGGCCAGCAGTTCTTC.

The CDR3, as DNA: TGTGCCAGCAGCCCTCGAGTAGCGGGAGCAGATACGCAGTATTTT. Translation: CASSPRVAGADTQYF. The chain links TRBV7-3 to TRBJ2-3; 9 nucleotides match TRBD2. This CDR3 comprises 15 residues. CDR1 SGHTA and CDR2 FQGTGA come from the germline V gene. J was trimmed by 4 bases and V by 5 bases; bases with no gene match: 7.

The chain joins TRBV18 to TRBJ1-5; TRBD1 might be the D (5 bases). V was trimmed by 6 bases and J by 2 bases, leaving 20 bases between them. The V gene's germline CDR1 is KGHSH and CDR2 LQKENI. This CDR3 has 17 amino acids. The CDR3 nucleotides read TGTGCCAGCTCGCCGACGCAAGGACATGGGGGCAATCAGCCCCAGCATTTT. Its protein is CASSPTQGHGGNQPQHF.

The chain joins TRBV6-1 to TRBJ2-5; D might be TRBD2 (6 bases). Germline-derived CDR1 and CDR2 are MNHNS and SASEGT. The CDR3 is 13 residues long. V was cut by 8 bases and J by 0 bases, with 10 bases left in between. CDR3 in DNA: TGTGCCAGCCAACGGGGGAACCAAGAGACCCAGTACTTC. As protein: CASQRGNQETQYF.

This chain connects TRBV5-1 to TRBJ2-5; 13 bases agree with TRBD2. The trim removed 0 bases at V and 4 bases at J, leaving 3 bases unmatched. CDR1 is SGHRS, CDR2 YFSETQ, per germline. CDR3 size: 16 residues. The CDR3 region is CASSLELAGGGETQYF. In DNA, the CDR3 is TGCGCCAGCAGCTTGGAACTAGCGGGAGGGGGAGAGACCCAGTACTTC.

CDR3 loop: CASSLVGRAIYNEQFF. In DNA form, the CDR3 reads TGTGCCAGCAGTTTAGTCGGGAGGGCCATCTACAATGAGCAGTTCTTC. The chain links TRBV27 to TRBJ2-1, with 8 bases that match TRBD2. The CDR3 length is 16 residues. The germline V gene has CDR1 MNHEY and CDR2 SMNVEV (reference sequence). The ends lost 2 bases at V and 3 bases at J; junction bases unmatched: 6.

As for this clone: The identical CDR3 is also encoded by other nucleotide sequences in the sample. The chain links TRBV7-3 to TRBJ2-5; no reliable D call. Germline assignment: CDR1 SGHTA and CDR2 FQGTGA. CDR3 length: 12 residues. Deletions cut 0 bases from V and 5 bases from J, with 4 bases between. The chain's CDR3 is CASSLTSETQYF. The CDR3 DNA sequence: TGTGCCAGCAGCTTAACGTCGGAGACCCAGTACTTC. The whole variable domain, filled in from reference TRBV7-3 and TRBJ2-5, reads GAGVSQTPSNKVTEKGKYVELRCDPISGHTALYWYRQSLGQGPEFLIYFQGTGAADDSGLPNDRFFAVRPEGSVSTLKIQRTERGDSAVYLCASSLTSETQYFGPGTRLLVL.

The chain employs TRBV7-6 and TRBJ1-2; TRBD1 agrees at 8 bases. Germline loops: CDR1 SGHVS, CDR2 FNYEAQ. The CDR3 runs 16 residues. Losses at the gene ends were 5 bases for V and 0 bases for J; bases not matched to a gene: 8. The CDR3 is CASSQVTGVANYGYTF. For the CDR3, the DNA is TGTGCCAGCAGCCAGGTGACAGGGGTAGCTAACTATGGCTACACCTTC. Looking up the rest from reference TRBV7-6 and TRBJ1-2 gives the full variable domain: GAGVSQSPRYKVTKRGQDVALRCDPISGHVSLYWYRQALGQGPEFLTYFNYEAQQDKSGLPNDRFSAERPEGSISTLTIQRTEQRDSAMYRCASSQVTGVANYGYTFGSGTRLTVV.

The chain employs TRBV6-5 and TRBJ2-3; D tentatively reads TRBD1 or TRBD2 (5 bases each). Germline CDR1 reads MNHEY; CDR2 reads SVGAGI. V lost 5 bases, J lost 6 bases, and 15 bases lay in between. The CDR3 totals 14 residues. For the CDR3, the DNA is TGTGCCAGCAGTAACCTGGGGGTCGGGGATACGCAGTATTTT. This encodes CASSNLGVGDTQYF.

V usage is TRBV19 and J usage is TRBJ1-5; perhaps TRBD1 as D (6 bases). The CDR3 runs 16 residues. V was trimmed by 3 bases and J by 4 bases, leaving 16 bases between them. Looked up from germline, CDR1 is LNHDA and CDR2 is SQIVND (reference sequence). The CDR3 loop reads CASSMAAWTANQPQHF. CDR3 nucleotides: TGTGCCAGTAGTATGGCGGCTTGGACAGCGAATCAGCCCCAGCATTTT.

The V call is TRBV28, the J call TRBJ1-2; 7 bases fit TRBD1. Per germline, CDR1 MDHEN and CDR2 SYDVKM. The V and J ends lost 2 bases and 9 bases, in that order; junction bases with no gene match: 9. This CDR3 region has 14 residues. CDR3: CASSLSPEGASYTF. In nucleotides, the CDR3 is TGTGCCAGCAGTTTAAGTCCGGAGGGGGCGAGCTACACCTTC.